Shown below are 17 T cell receptor beta chains from a single sample sequenced in a study of blood T cell repertoires in COVID-19. Produced via immunoSEQ multiplex PCR; TCRdb's table is partial and in-frame only. Of almost 500,000 clones in the sample, approximately 86% were seen once. What was sequenced was PBMCs or T cells enriched from blood (not recorded which). These receptors were collected from a woman in her sixties who had recovered from COVID-19.

Concerning this clone: This sequence is one base from a far larger clone and is likely a read error. V gene TRBV9 combines with J gene TRBJ2-2, with 8 bases fitting TRBD1. V gave up 4 bases and J gave up 1 base; unmatched junction bases: 3. Germline CDR1 reads SGDLS; CDR2 reads YYNGEE. The CDR3 runs to 15 residues. CDR3: CASSSGTGNTGELFF. The CDR3 coding sequence is TGTGCCAGCAGCTCGGGGACAGGGAACACCGGGGAGCTGTTTTTT.

This clone was recorded only once. This chain joins TRBV2 and TRBJ1-5; D gene ambiguous. Trimming shortened V by 8 bases and J by 7 bases, and 15 bases separated the two germline ends. There are 13 residues in the CDR3. Germline values: CDR1 SNHLY, CDR2 FYNNEI. The CDR3: CASRWAYSQPQHF. In nucleotides, the CDR3 is TGTGCCAGCCGATGGGCCTATTCCCAGCCCCAGCATTTT. The whole variable domain, filled in from reference TRBV2 and TRBJ1-5, reads EPEVTQTPSHQVTQMGQEVILRCVPISNHLYFYWYRQILGQKVEFLVSFYNNEISEKSEIFDDQFSVERPDGSNFTLKIRSTKLEDSAMYFCASRWAYSQPQHFGDGTRLSIL.

This sequence joins TRBV29-1 and TRBJ1-1; no clear D gene. CDR1 is SQVTM and CDR2 is ANQGSEA in the germline V gene. The CDR3 runs to 11 residues. V lost 3 bases and J 6 bases, leaving 8 bases between the germline ends. For the CDR3, the DNA is TGCAGCGTTGACCGCGGGGCTGAAGCTTTCTTT. Encoded protein: CSVDRGAEAFF.

The CDR3 DNA is TGTGCCAGCAGCAAAGAGAACGGACAGGGCATCCCTGGGGCCAACGTCCTGACTTTC. Protein product: CASSKENGQGIPGANVLTF. This chain links TRBV21-1 with TRBJ2-6; the listed D gene, TRBD1, was not tested against the DNA. TRBV21-1 is an annotated pseudogene. This CDR3 has 19 residues.

The count of this clone is one. DNA of the CDR3: TGTGCCATCAGTGAGTCAAAGGGAGAGAATGGCTACACCTTC. It specifies CAISESKGENGYTF. The rearrangement links TRBV10-3 to TRBJ1-2; no clear D. The V end was cut by 0 bases, the J end by 6 bases, with 11 bases between. CDR3 length equals 14 residues. The V gene's germline CDR1 is ENHRY and CDR2 SYGVKD.

This rearrangement joins TRBV6-1 to TRBJ1-5; TRBD1 might be the D (5 bases). Germline-derived CDR1 and CDR2 are MNHNS and SASEGT. The CDR3 extends over 14 amino acids. The germline V and J ends were trimmed by 3 bases and 6 bases, with 12 bases remaining between them. The CDR3 nucleotides read TGTGCCAGCAGTGATCCCGGGGGGGGTCAGCCCCAGCATTTT. Its protein product is CASSDPGGGQPQHF.

This clone appeared once. V gene TRBV4-1 combines with J gene TRBJ1-2; 12 bases match TRBD1. The CDR3 loop spans 18 amino acids. V gave up 0 bases and J gave up 2 bases; unmatched junction bases: 7. CDR1 is MGHRA, CDR2 YSYEKL, per germline. Written as DNA, the CDR3 is TGCGCCAGCAGCCAAGAACCGGGACAGGGGGCAACGAACTATGGCTACACCTTC. Translation: CASSQEPGQGATNYGYTF.

The rearrangement joins TRBV21-1 to TRBJ2-5; the listed D gene, TRBD1, was not tested against the DNA. TRBV21-1 is reported as a pseudogene. The CDR3 covers 16 residues. The chain's CDR3 is CASSKEQGIFQETQYF. The DNA of the CDR3 is TGTGCCAGCAGCAAAGAACAGGGGATTTTCCAAGAGACCCAGTACTTC.

This chain links TRBV4-2 with TRBJ2-6; a possible D gene is TRBD2 (6 bases). This CDR3 contains 15 residues. Trimming removed 4 bases at V and 1 base at J, with 8 bases between. Germline assignment: CDR1 LGHNA and CDR2 YNFKEQ. CDR3 nucleotide sequence: TGTGCCAGCAGCCCCCGGGAGTCTGGGGCCAACGTCCTGACTTTC. It yields the protein CASSPRESGANVLTF.

The chain combines TRBV5-6 with TRBJ2-5, with TRBD2 matching over 7 bases. Trimming took 2 bases from V and 0 from J; bases not matched to a gene: 7. The germline gives CDR1 SGHDT, CDR2 YYEEEE. CDR3 size: 16 residues. The CDR3 bases are TGTGCCAGCAGCTTTCGGGACTACGGGTACCAAGAGACCCAGTACTTC. Translation gives CASSFRDYGYQETQYF.

The chain recombines TRBV5-5 with TRBJ2-2, with 7 bases lining up with TRBD1. V dropped 0 bases and J dropped 6; count of bases not matched to a gene: 11. This CDR3 region has 17 residues. CDR1 is SGHKS and CDR2 is YYEKEE in the germline V gene (reference sequence). The CDR3 sequence is CASSLETGPYQAGELFF. The CDR3 nucleotides are TGTGCCAGCAGCTTGGAGACAGGGCCGTATCAGGCCGGGGAGCTGTTTTTT.

V usage is TRBV30 and J usage is TRBJ1-3; D not resolved. The CDR3 is made up of 12 amino acids. Germline assignment: CDR1 GTSNPN and CDR2 SVGIG (reference sequence). The V and J ends lost 1 base and 3 bases respectively, with 4 bases between them. As DNA, the CDR3 is TGTGCCTGGAGTGGAGATGGAAACACCATATATTTT. It specifies CAWSGDGNTIYF.

V and J are TRBV18 and TRBJ2-5; D is ambiguous. The germline V and J ends were trimmed by 2 bases and 0 bases, with 7 bases remaining between them. The CDR3 spans 14 residues. The V gene's germline CDR1 is KGHSH and CDR2 LQKENI. The CDR3 DNA reads as TGTGCCAGCTCACCAGAAGCCTACCAAGAGACCCAGTACTTC. Protein sequence: CASSPEAYQETQYF.

The V call is TRBV11-2, the J call TRBJ2-3, with a possible D match to TRBD1 (5 bases). This CDR3 contains 14 residues. Trimming pared 0 bases from V and 5 bases from J, leaving 9 bases between. Germline V gene lookup returns CDR1 SGHAT and CDR2 FQNNGV. CDR3 nucleotide sequence: TGTGCCAGCAGCTTAGACAGGGTGGGAGATACGCAGTATTTT. Its protein is CASSLDRVGDTQYF.

This clone was seen once. The chain recombines TRBV7-8 with TRBJ1-1, with 9 bases matching TRBD1. This CDR3 has 15 residues. The germline V gene encodes CDR1 SGHVS and CDR2 FQNEAQ. The J segment lost 2 bases and the V segment lost 5 bases, leaving 6 bases of the junction unmatched. CDR3 sequence reads: CASSGGQGINTEAFF. The CDR3 DNA reads TGTGCCAGCAGCGGAGGACAGGGGATCAACACTGAAGCTTTCTTT. The full variable domain, its missing parts supplied by reference TRBV7-8 and TRBJ1-1, is GAGVSQSPRYKVAKRGQDVALRCDPISGHVSLFWYQQALGQGPEFLTYFQNEAQLDKSGLPSDRFFAERPEGSVSTLKIQRTQQEDSAVYLCASSGGQGINTEAFFGQGTRLTVV.

The chain employs TRBV5-1 and TRBJ1-4, with TRBD1 matching 8 bases. Germline lookup yields CDR1 SGHRS and CDR2 YFSETQ. The CDR3 has 16 residues. Unmatched junction bases numbered 10, after V lost 6 bases and J lost 3 bases. The CDR3 DNA sequence: TGCGCCAGCACGGGGCAGGGGGCTTGGGCTAATGAAAAACTGTTTTTT. The encoded protein is CASTGQGAWANEKLFF.

Comments on this clone: Other DNA variants within this sample encode the same CDR3. The rearrangement joins TRBV2 to TRBJ1-5, with a possible D match to TRBD1 (6 bases). V lost 2 bases, J lost 1 base, and 9 bases lay in between. Germline CDR1 SNHLY, CDR2 FYNNEI. The CDR3 has 15 residues. CDR3 sequence (DNA): TGTGCCAGCAGTGAACAGGGGTTGAGCAATCAGCCCCAGCATTTT. This gives the protein CASSEQGLSNQPQHF.